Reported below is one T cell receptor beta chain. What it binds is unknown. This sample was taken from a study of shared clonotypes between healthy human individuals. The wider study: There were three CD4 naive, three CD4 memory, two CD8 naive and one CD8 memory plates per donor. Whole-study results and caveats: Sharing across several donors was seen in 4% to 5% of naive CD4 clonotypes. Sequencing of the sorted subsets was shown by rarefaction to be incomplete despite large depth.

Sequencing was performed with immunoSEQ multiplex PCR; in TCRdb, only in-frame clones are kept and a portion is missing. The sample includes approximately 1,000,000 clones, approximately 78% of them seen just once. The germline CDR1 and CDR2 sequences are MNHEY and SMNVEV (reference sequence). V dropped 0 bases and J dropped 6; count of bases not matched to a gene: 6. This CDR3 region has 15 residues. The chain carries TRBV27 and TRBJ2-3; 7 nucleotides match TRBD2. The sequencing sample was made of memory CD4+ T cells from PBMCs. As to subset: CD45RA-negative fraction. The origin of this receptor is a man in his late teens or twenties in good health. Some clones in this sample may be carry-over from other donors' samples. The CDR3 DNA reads TGTGCCAGCAGTTTATCTCCCAGCGGGGCGGATACGCAGTATTTT. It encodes CASSLSPSGADTQYF.